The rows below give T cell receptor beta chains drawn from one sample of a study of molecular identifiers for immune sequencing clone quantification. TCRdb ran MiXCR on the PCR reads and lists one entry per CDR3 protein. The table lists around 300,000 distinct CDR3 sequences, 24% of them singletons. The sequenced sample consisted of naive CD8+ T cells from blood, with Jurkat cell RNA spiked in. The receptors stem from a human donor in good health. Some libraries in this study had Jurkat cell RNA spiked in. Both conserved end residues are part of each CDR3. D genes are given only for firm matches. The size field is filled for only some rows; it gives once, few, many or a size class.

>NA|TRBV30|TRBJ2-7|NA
CAWSGLTTQGSHYEQYF
TGTGCCTGGAGTGGGTTAACCACCCAGGGATCCCATTACGAGCAGTACTTC
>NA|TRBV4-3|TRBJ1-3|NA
CASSQGGRSAGNAIYF
TGCGCCAGCAGCCAAGGTGGCAGGTCGGCTGGAAACGCCATATATTTT
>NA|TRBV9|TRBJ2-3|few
CASGGLFTDTQYF
TGTGCCAGCGGGGGACTTTTCACAGATACGCAGTATTTT
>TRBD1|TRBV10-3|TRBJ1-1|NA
CAISESVLGQGPYSEAFF
TGTGCCATCAGTGAGTCTGTTTTGGGACAGGGGCCCTACTCTGAAGCTTTCTTT
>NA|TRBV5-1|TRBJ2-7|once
CARRWRGASYEQYF
TGCGCCCGCCGCTGGAGGGGCGCCTCCTACGAGCAGTACTTC
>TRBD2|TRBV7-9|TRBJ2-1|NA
CASSPSGGARYNEQFF
TGTGCCAGCAGCCCTAGCGGGGGGGCCCGGTACAATGAGCAGTTCTTC
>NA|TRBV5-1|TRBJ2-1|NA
CASSVGGASYNEQFF
TGCGCCAGCAGCGTCGGGGGCGCCTCCTACAATGAGCAGTTCTTC
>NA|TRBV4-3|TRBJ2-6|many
CASSQWESSGANVLTF
TGCGCCAGCAGCCAATGGGAGAGCTCTGGGGCCAACGTCCTGACTTTC
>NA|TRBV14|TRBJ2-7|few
CASSPSGTVVDEQYF
TGTGCCAGCAGCCCGTCCGGCACAGTCGTCGACGAGCAGTACTTC
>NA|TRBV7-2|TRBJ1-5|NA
CASRRQNAGSNQPQHF
TGTGCCAGCAGACGACAAAATGCAGGGAGCAATCAGCCCCAGCATTTT
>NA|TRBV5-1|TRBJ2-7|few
CASRYRDEQYF
TGCGCCAGCAGATACAGGGACGAGCAGTACTTC
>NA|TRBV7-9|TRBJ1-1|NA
CASRPLSTEAFF
TGTGCCAGCAGACCCTTAAGCACTGAAGCTTTCTTT
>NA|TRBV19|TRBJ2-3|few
CASQSADTQYF
TGTGCCAGCCAGAGCGCAGATACGCAGTATTTT
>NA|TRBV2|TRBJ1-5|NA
CASSEGGNQPQHF
TGTGCCAGCAGTGAGGGAGGCAATCAGCCCCAGCATTTT
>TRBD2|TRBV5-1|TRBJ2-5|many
CASSLRLAGGPGQETQYF
TGCGCCAGCAGCCTACGACTAGCGGGGGGGCCCGGGCAAGAGACCCAGTACTTC
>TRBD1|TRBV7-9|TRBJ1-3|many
CASSRDRSSSGNTIYF
TGTGCCAGCAGCCGGGACAGGTCCTCCTCTGGAAACACCATATATTTT
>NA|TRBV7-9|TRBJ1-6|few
CASSRNRDPSPLHF
TGTGCCAGCAGCCGCAACCGGGACCCCTCACCCCTCCACTTT
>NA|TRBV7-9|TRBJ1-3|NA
CASRLTGLSGNTIYF
TGTGCCAGCAGACTTACAGGGTTATCTGGAAACACCATATATTTT
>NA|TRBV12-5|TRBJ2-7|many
CASGYRRQVRREQYF
TGTGCTAGTGGATACCGAAGACAGGTGCGTCGCGAGCAGTACTTC
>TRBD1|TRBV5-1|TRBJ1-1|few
CASSLDGRAGGRNTEAFF
TGCGCCAGCAGCTTGGATGGGAGGGCAGGGGGTCGTAACACTGAAGCTTTCTTT
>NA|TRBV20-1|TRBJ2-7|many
CSARDLTYEQYF
TGCAGTGCCAGGGACCTAACCTACGAGCAGTACTTC
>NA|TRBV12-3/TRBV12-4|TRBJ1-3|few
CASSSIQQGSSGNTIYF
TGTGCCAGCAGCTCTATCCAACAGGGAAGCTCTGGAAACACCATATATTTT
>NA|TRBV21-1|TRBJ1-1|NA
CASSKPQGARTEAFF
TGTGCCAGCAGCAAACCACAGGGGGCGCGGACTGAAGCTTTCTTT
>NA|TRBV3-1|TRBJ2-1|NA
CASSQDAGGEQFF
TGTGCCAGCAGCCAAGACGCTGGAGGTGAGCAGTTCTTC
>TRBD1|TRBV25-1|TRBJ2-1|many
CASSETGDLDNEQFF
TGTGCCAGCAGTGAAACAGGGGATTTGGACAATGAGCAGTTCTTC
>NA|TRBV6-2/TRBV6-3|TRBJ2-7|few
CASSYWDYEQYF
TGTGCCAGCAGTTACTGGGATTACGAGCAGTACTTC
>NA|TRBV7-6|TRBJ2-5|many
CASSPSLGQGNQETQYF
TGTGCCAGCAGCCCCTCCCTTGGGCAGGGGAACCAAGAGACCCAGTACTTC
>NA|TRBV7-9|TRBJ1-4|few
CASSLAGSVATNEKLFF
TGTGCCAGCAGCTTAGCGGGATCAGTTGCAACTAATGAAAAACTGTTTTTT
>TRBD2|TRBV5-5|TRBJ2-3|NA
CASSLKRGEGTDTQYF
TGTGCCAGCAGCTTAAAGCGGGGGGAAGGGACAGATACGCAGTATTTT